This T cell receptor beta chain was documented in a study of blood T cell repertoires in COVID-19. Profiling relied on immunoSEQ multiplex PCR, and the TCRdb table lists in-frame clones only, not all of them. The data contain roughly 250,000 clones, about nine tenths of them singletons. Germline loops: CDR1 LNHDA, CDR2 SQIVND (reference sequence). The CDR3 runs 14 residues. The V end lost 9 bases, the J end lost 0 bases, and 11 bases lay between the germline ends. The chain carries TRBV19 and TRBJ2-2; unclear D gene. This sequence was found in a man between 60 and 70 years old who had recovered from COVID-19. Input material: peripheral blood. CDR3 sequence: CASPYYANTGELFF. CDR3 coding DNA: TGTGCCAGCCCGTACTACGCGAACACCGGGGAGCTGTTTTTT. The variable domain in full, completed from reference TRBV19 and TRBJ2-2, reads DGGITQSPKYLFRKEGQNVTLSCEQNLNHDAMYWYRQDPGQGLRLIYYSQIVNDFQKGDIAEGYSVSREKKESFPLTVTSAQKNPTAFYLCASPYYANTGELFFGEGSRLTVL.